This T cell receptor (beta chain) stems from a study of shared clonotypes between healthy human individuals. The CDR3 is 13 amino acids. The V gene lost 7 bases and the J gene lost 6 bases, with 15 bases spanning the gap. The germline gives CDR1 MDHEN, CDR2 SYDVKM. The sample holds one count of this clone. Using immunoSEQ multiplex PCR, the repertoire was profiled, and TCRdb retains in-frame clones only, with some absent. The table lists hundreds of thousands of clones, 79% of them singletons. The rearrangement uses TRBV28 and TRBJ1-1; D is unresolved. Sequenced: PBMCs. This clonotype was obtained from a woman in her 40s in good health. Some clones in this sample may be carry-over from other donors' samples. The CDR3 loop reads CASTLGRGAEAFF. The CDR3 nucleotides are TGTGCCAGCACCTTGGGCCGTGGCGCTGAAGCTTTCTTT.